These 24 T cell receptor beta chains originate from one sample sequenced in a study of T-cell reconstitution after alpha-beta-depleted transplantation in children. TCRbeta library preparation incorporated unique molecular identifiers. TCRdb passed the PCR reads through MiXCR, listing each CDR3 protein once. The profile shows some 600,000 distinct CDR3 sequences, approximately 16% of them singletons. The specimen was PBMCs from the stem cell graft donor, collected from the stem cell graft. Receptors were obtained from a human donor who donated a stem cell graft to a child with acute myeloid leukemia.

This clonotype was seen repeatedly, ten times or more. The J gene is TRBJ2-7, the V gene TRBV5-6; TRBD1 agrees at 12 bases. V trimming: 4 bases; J trimming: 6 bases; junction bases outside the gene matches: 5. In germline, CDR1 is SGHDT, CDR2 YYEEEE. The CDR3 is 14 residues long. For the CDR3, the DNA is TGTGCCAGCAGCCAGGGGACAGGGGGCTTCGAGCAGTACGTC. Translated: CASSQGTGGFEQYV.

As for this clonotype: A read error is likely, as this CDR3 ends without the conserved phenylalanine or tryptophan. It is unclear where the CDR3 begins or ends on the DNA, so no DNA is shown, and the CDR3 is as TCRdb lists it. The chain links TRBV7-7 to TRBJ2-5; whether TRBD2, the table's D call, matches the DNA was not checked. Germline loops: CDR1 SSHAT, CDR2 FNYEAQ (reference sequence). Counting both end residues, the CDR3 totals 14 amino acids. CDR3 loop: CASSPDGTSGETQY.

The chain uses TRBV7-1 and TRBJ2-7, with D hard to call. TRBV7-1 has ORF status, its function being uncertain. V lost 5 bases and J 0 bases, leaving 11 bases between the germline ends. CDR3 length: 14 residues. CDR3 DNA: TGTGCCAGCAGCCTCCAGCCGAGCTCCTACGAGCAGTACTTC. Its protein product is CASSLQPSSYEQYF.

The V and J genes are TRBV15 and TRBJ1-5; no firm D call. V was cut by 3 bases and J by 0 bases, with 9 bases left in between. The CDR3 runs 15 residues. The V gene's germline CDR1 is LNHNV and CDR2 YYDKDF (reference sequence). CDR3 protein: CATSSGRRSNQPQHF. The CDR3 DNA follows: TGTGCCACCAGCAGTGGGCGTCGTAGCAATCAGCCCCAGCATTTT.

This clonotype was counted a few times. The V and J genes are TRBV27 and TRBJ2-7, with 10 positions matching TRBD1. J was trimmed by 3 bases and V by 4 bases; bases with no gene match: 9. The CDR3 contains 16 residues. The germline V gene encodes CDR1 MNHEY and CDR2 SMNVEV (reference sequence). The CDR3 DNA reads as TGTGCCAGCAGTTCGCCAACCGGGACAGGGGACTACGAGCAGTACTTC. Translating gives CASSSPTGTGDYEQYF.

This clonotype was observed a handful of times. The chain combines TRBV4-2 with TRBJ2-1; the match to TRBD2 covers 7 bases. CDR3 length: 16 amino acids. The germline V gene has CDR1 LGHNA and CDR2 YNFKEQ. V lost 5 bases, J lost 4 bases, and 11 bases stayed unmatched. The CDR3: CASSTVGGGPYNEQFF. The CDR3 DNA reads as TGTGCCAGCAGCACGGTTGGGGGGGGTCCTTACAATGAGCAGTTCTTC.

There are many counts of this clonotype. V and J are TRBV7-2 and TRBJ1-6; D is undetermined. The CDR3 contains 16 residues. Germline V gives CDR1 SGHTA, CDR2 FQGNSA. Trimming left V 3 bases short and J 1 base short, with 10 bases between. CDR3 nucleotide sequence: TGTGCCAGCAGCTTCCGTCATGTGTCCTATAATTCACCCCTCCACTTT. It translates to CASSFRHVSYNSPLHF.

The table lists this clonotype with a few counts. This chain joins TRBV20-1 and TRBJ2-3; D not certain. This CDR3 has 11 amino acids. The V end was cut by 3 bases, the J end by 7 bases, with 8 bases between. CDR1 and CDR2 from the germline V gene are DFQATT and SNEGSKA (reference sequence). CDR3 DNA: TGCAGTGCTAGGAAAGGCTATACGCAGTATTTT. The encoded protein is CSARKGYTQYF.

This clonotype turned up a few times. The rearrangement links TRBV9 to TRBJ1-2; no reliable D call. Looked up from germline, CDR1 is SGDLS and CDR2 is YYNGEE. The V end was cut by 4 bases, the J end by 3 bases, with 16 bases between. The CDR3 extends over 15 amino acids. In nucleotides, the CDR3 is TGTGCCAGCAGCCTCCAGGTGACGGCCTACTATGGCTACACCTTC. Protein sequence: CASSLQVTAYYGYTF.

In nucleotides, the CDR3 is TGTGCCAGCAGCTTAACGGAGAGGTACTACGAGCAGTACTTC. Translation: CASSLTERYYEQYF. This chain uses TRBV7-9 with TRBJ2-7; D call uncertain. Germline V gene lookup returns CDR1 SEHNR and CDR2 FQNEAQ (reference sequence). The CDR3 runs to 14 residues. V shed 2 bases and J shed 3 bases, with 11 bases lying between them.

Only a few counts were recorded for this clonotype. The chain has TRBV5-1 and TRBJ2-2; D possibly matches TRBD1 or TRBD2 (5 bases each). CDR1 is SGHRS and CDR2 is YFSETQ in the germline V gene. The ends were cut back, 2 bases at V and 8 bases at J, with 13 bases in the middle. The CDR3 length is 14 residues. CDR3 in DNA: TGCGCCAGCAGCTTCGATCGGGGCTTAGGGGAGCTGTTTTTT. Its protein product is CASSFDRGLGELFF.

This clonotype came up many times. The chain links TRBV29-1 to TRBJ2-1, with 10 bases fitting TRBD1. The CDR3 loop spans 12 amino acids. V was pared by 7 bases and J by 5 bases, with 2 bases of the junction left unmatched. Per germline, CDR1 SQVTM and CDR2 ANQGSEA. CDR3 residues: CSAGTGDNEQFF. The CDR3 bases are TGCAGCGCAGGGACAGGGGACAATGAGCAGTTCTTC.

This clonotype was counted between two and nine times. The V gene is TRBV12-3 or TRBV12-4, the J gene TRBJ2-2; maybe TRBD2 (5 bases). This CDR3 region has 13 residues. Between the trimmed V and J ends, which lost 8 bases and 6 bases, there was a span of 13 bases. The CDR3 sequence: CASESPEAGELFF. DNA of the CDR3: TGTGCCAGCGAATCCCCGGAGGCCGGGGAGCTGTTTTTT.

This clonotype was observed a handful of times. Here the CDR3 reads CSARGTSGGLGELFF. The CDR3 coding sequence is TGCAGTGCTAGAGGGACTAGCGGGGGCCTCGGGGAGCTGTTTTTT. The genes are TRBV20-1 and TRBJ2-2; 13 bases line up with TRBD2. With V trimmed by 1 base and J by 7 bases, 3 bases remained unmatched. The CDR3 length is 15 residues. Germline V gives CDR1 DFQATT, CDR2 SNEGSKA (reference sequence).

This clonotype appeared many times. This chain connects TRBV29-1 to TRBJ1-5; 8 bases match TRBD1. J lost 5 bases, V lost 7 bases, and 7 bases had no gene match. Per the germline V gene, CDR1 is SQVTM and CDR2 is ANQGSEA. This CDR3 is 13 amino acids long. The CDR3 DNA sequence: TGCAGCGCAATGACAGGGGACTATCAGCCCCAGCATTTT. Translating gives CSAMTGDYQPQHF.

This clonotype has a count of ten or more. The chain has TRBV20-1 and TRBJ2-7, with TRBD1 as a possible D gene (6 bases). V was cut by 2 bases and J by 1 base, with 9 bases left in between. CDR3 length: 13 residues. Per the germline V gene, CDR1 is DFQATT and CDR2 is SNEGSKA (reference sequence). In nucleotides, the CDR3 is TGCAGTGCTAGAATCAGGGGATCCTACGAGCAGTACTTC. This translates into CSARIRGSYEQYF.

This clonotype was detected ten times or more. V usage is TRBV4-2 and J usage is TRBJ2-2; maybe TRBD2 (6 bases). The length of the CDR3 is 16 residues. With 0 bases removed from V and 0 bases from J, the gap between germline ends came to 8 bases. Germline V lookup: CDR1 LGHNA, CDR2 YNFKEQ. CDR3 nucleotide sequence: TGTGCCAGCAGCCAAGAGGCGGGGACGAACACCGGGGAGCTGTTTTTT. It is translated as CASSQEAGTNTGELFF.

The chain employs TRBV15 and TRBJ2-1, with 12 bases lining up with TRBD1. Trimming cost V 3 bases and J 6 bases; bases outside gene matches: 9. Per the germline V gene, CDR1 is LNHNV and CDR2 is YYDKDF (reference sequence). CDR3 length: 17 residues. The CDR3 region has the DNA TGTGCCACCAGCAGTTACCGGGACAGGGGGCTGGGCAATGAGCAGTTCTTC. This codes for CATSSYRDRGLGNEQFF.

This clonotype showed up just a few times. The chain is built from TRBV27 and TRBJ1-6; D gene unclear. The CDR3 is made up of 14 amino acids. Germline CDR1 is MNHEY and CDR2 is SMNVEV (reference sequence). The ends were cut back, 3 bases at V and 13 bases at J, with 16 bases in the middle. DNA for the CDR3: TGTGCCAGCAGTTTCGAGGGCTCCATTGGCCCCCTCCACTTT. As protein: CASSFEGSIGPLHF.

At least ten counts were recorded for this clonotype. The J gene is TRBJ1-1, the V gene TRBV20-1; TRBD1 matches at 8 bases. Germline CDR1 and CDR2: DFQATT and SNEGSKA (reference sequence). After removal of 5 bases from V and 8 bases from J, the junction contained 7 bases not matched to a gene. CDR3 length equals 12 residues. The CDR3 here is CSASTGGVEAFF. CDR3 nucleotides: TGCAGTGCTTCTACAGGGGGGGTAGAAGCTTTCTTT.

The chain carries TRBV28 and TRBJ1-5; TRBD1 agrees at 11 bases. Germline V gene sequence: CDR1 MDHEN, CDR2 SYDVKM. Unmatched junction bases numbered 8, after V lost 10 bases and J lost 6 bases. The CDR3 length is 14 residues. The CDR3 here is CAIRTGGESQPQHF. CDR3 in DNA: TGTGCCATCCGGACAGGGGGCGAAAGTCAGCCCCAGCATTTT.

The genes are TRBV10-1 and TRBJ1-5; D possibly corresponds to TRBD1 (6 bases). There are 20 residues in the CDR3. V was trimmed by 0 bases and J by 0 bases, leaving 21 bases between them. The germline V gene has CDR1 WNHNN and CDR2 SYGVQD (reference sequence). The CDR3 spells CASSESGGRGELYSNQPQHF. Here the CDR3 DNA reads TGCGCCAGCAGTGAGTCTGGTGGCAGGGGCGAACTATATAGCAATCAGCCCCAGCATTTT.

Remarks on this clonotype: A much bigger clone sits one base away, suggesting this may be a read error. The rearrangement links TRBV20-1 to TRBJ2-2; no definite D call. The V gene's germline CDR1 is DFQATT and CDR2 SNEGSKA (reference sequence). The CDR3 extends over 13 amino acids. Trimming removed 3 bases at V and 7 bases at J, with 12 bases between. DNA of the CDR3: TGCAGTGCTAGGTCTAGGGTATACGGGGAGCTGTTTTTT. This translates into CSARSRVYGELFF.

This clonotype was observed a few times. The chain joins TRBV7-2 to TRBJ1-1; D unclear. Germline V gene lookup returns CDR1 SGHTA and CDR2 FQGNSA. The ends were cut back, 2 bases at V and 6 bases at J, with 16 bases in the middle. This CDR3 spans 15 amino acids. CDR3 region: CASSLRRDPRSEAFF. CDR3 coding DNA: TGTGCCAGCAGCTTACGGCGTGATCCGCGCTCTGAAGCTTTCTTT.